The 12 T cell receptor beta chains listed next were all sequenced from one sample in a study of OX40 agonist ivuxolimab in advanced cancers. Clones were read by immunoSEQ multiplex PCR, and TCRdb kept only the in-frame ones, dropping some. The repertoire holds 95,000 or so clones, about 91% seen once, with around 0.5% in the top ten. Sequencing was performed on CD4+ or CD8+ T cells sorted from blood, taken in a trial of the OX40 agonist ivuxolimab. The receptors originated from an adult with an advanced solid tumor such as melanoma, head and neck, liver or kidney cancer.

This chain connects TRBV18 to TRBJ2-5, with unresolved D. The germline V gene has CDR1 KGHSH and CDR2 LQKENI. CDR3 length: 15 amino acids. The germline V and J ends were trimmed by 3 bases and 3 bases, with 14 bases remaining between them. The DNA for the CDR3 is TGTGCCAGCTCACCCAGTTTGTCAGTTAAAGAGACCCAGTACTTC. Translation gives CASSPSLSVKETQYF.

The rearrangement joins TRBV11-2 to TRBJ2-5; D is unclear. Germline CDR1 and CDR2: SGHAT and FQNNGV. V lost 0 bases, J lost 7 bases, and 6 bases lay in between. CDR3 length: 12 residues. This CDR3 reads CASSLDIATQYF. CDR3 bases: TGTGCCAGCAGCTTAGATATTGCGACCCAGTACTTC. Based on the CDR3 plus reference TRBV11-2 and TRBJ2-5, the full variable domain is EAGVAQSPRYKIIEKRQSVAFWCNPISGHATLYWYQQILGQGPKLLIQFQNNGVVDDSQLPKDRFSAERLKGVDSTLKIQPAKLEDSAVYLCASSLDIATQYFGPGTRLLVL.

V gene TRBV9 combines with J gene TRBJ2-7; TRBD2 matches at 9 bases. The J segment lost 10 bases and the V segment lost 2 bases, leaving 10 bases of the junction unmatched. The CDR3 has 14 residues. Germline CDR1 SGDLS, CDR2 YYNGEE. This chain's CDR3 is CASSVSGERGDQYF. CDR3 DNA: TGTGCCAGCAGCGTTTCGGGGGAGCGGGGGGATCAGTACTTC.

For the CDR3, the DNA is TGTGCCAGCAGCGCGGGACGGACGAACACTGAAGCTTTCTTT. It codes for CASSAGRTNTEAFF. The chain uses TRBV21-1 and TRBJ1-1. TRBV21-1 is deemed a pseudogene. The CDR3 covers 14 residues.

J is TRBJ1-2 and V is TRBV18; no clear D. The germline V and J ends were trimmed by 3 bases and 4 bases, with 9 bases remaining between them. The V gene's germline CDR1 is KGHSH and CDR2 LQKENI. This CDR3 spans 13 amino acids. The DNA for the CDR3 is TGTGCCAGCTCACCGTCTCTTGTCTATGGCTACACCTTC. This translates into CASSPSLVYGYTF.

This clone was seen only a few times. The V and J genes are TRBV5-6 and TRBJ2-3, with D perhaps given as TRBD1 or TRBD2 (6 bases each). Germline V CDR1 and CDR2: SGHDT, YYEEEE. V was shortened by 5 bases and J by 6 bases, with 19 bases between the two germline ends. The CDR3 loop spans 15 amino acids. CDR3: CASRPPGQGGDTQYF. CDR3 nucleotide sequence: TGTGCCAGCAGGCCCCCGGGTCAAGGGGGGGATACGCAGTATTTT.

J is TRBJ1-1 and V is TRBV5-4; no clear D. The CDR3 is 13 amino acids. Germline-derived CDR1 and CDR2 are SGHNT and YYREEE (reference sequence). V was shortened by 0 bases and J by 5 bases, with 8 bases between the two germline ends. CDR3 amino acids: CASSLDIGTEAFF. The CDR3 bases are TGTGCCAGCAGCTTGGATATCGGGACTGAAGCTTTCTTT.

J is TRBJ2-5 and V is TRBV7-3; TRBD2 agrees at 10 bases. Per the germline V gene, CDR1 is SGHTA and CDR2 is FQGTGA. This CDR3 is built from 15 residues. V was clipped by 3 bases and J by 2 bases; unmatched bases: 3. The CDR3 DNA reads TGTGCCAGCAGCTTCGGACTAGCGGCTCAAGAGACCCAGTACTTC. Its translation: CASSFGLAAQETQYF.

This clone was detected once. This chain uses TRBV11-3 with TRBJ2-1; 10 bases are a match to TRBD2. Trimming took 5 bases from V and 2 from J; bases not matched to a gene: 6. Germline-derived CDR1 and CDR2 are SGHNT and YENEEA. The CDR3 has 16 residues. CDR3 nucleotide sequence: TGTGCCAGCAGCCCGACTAGCGGGTTTACCTACAATGAGCAGTTCTTC. It is translated as CASSPTSGFTYNEQFF.

The genes are TRBV5-4 and TRBJ1-3; the D gene is possibly TRBD1 (6 bases). This CDR3 contains 16 residues. Trimming shortened V by 0 bases and J by 2 bases, and 12 bases separated the two germline ends. CDR1 and CDR2 from the germline V gene are SGHNT and YYREEE (reference sequence). The CDR3 loop reads CASSLGPRGPGNTIYF. The DNA for the CDR3 is TGTGCCAGCAGCTTGGGGCCCAGGGGCCCTGGAAACACCATATATTTT.

The chain joins TRBV5-5 to TRBJ2-5; 9 bases fit TRBD1. CDR3 length: 15 amino acids. The J segment lost 5 bases and the V segment lost 3 bases, leaving 8 bases of the junction unmatched. Germline CDR1 is SGHKS and CDR2 is YYEKEE (reference sequence). CDR3 nucleotides: TGTGCCAGCAGCTCGGTACAGGGGGCTTTGGAGACCCAGTACTTC. It translates to CASSSVQGALETQYF.

J is TRBJ2-2 and V is TRBV9; TRBD2 might be the D (5 bases). The V gene lost 0 bases and the J gene lost 4 bases, with 13 bases spanning the gap. The CDR3 loop spans 16 amino acids. Germline loops: CDR1 SGDLS, CDR2 YYNGEE. CDR3 loop: CASSVGSGSPTGELFF. The CDR3 bases are TGTGCCAGCAGCGTAGGGTCGGGGTCACCCACCGGGGAGCTGTTTTTT.